The 21 T cell receptor beta chains below all came from one sample that was sequenced in a study of cytomegalovirus exposure and HLA in healthy donors. Sequencing used immunoSEQ multiplex PCR; TCRdb keeps in-frame clones, though not all of them. The profile covers 150,000 or so clones, with just over 85% appearing a single time and about 1.9% taken by the ten largest. Material: PBMCs. These receptors were obtained from a human donor in good health.

The chain recombines TRBV7-2 with TRBJ1-1; no clear D gene. Trimming pared 0 bases from V and 5 bases from J, leaving 7 bases between. The CDR3 is 13 residues long. Germline CDR1 SGHTA, CDR2 FQGNSA. The CDR3 spells CASSLARVTEAFF. The CDR3 coding sequence is TGTGCCAGCAGCTTAGCCCGTGTAACTGAAGCTTTCTTT. The full variable domain, in which reference TRBV7-2 and TRBJ1-1 provide the parts outside the CDR3, is GAGVSQSPSNKVTEKGKDVELRCDPISGHTALYWYRQSLGQGLEFLIYFQGNSAPDKSGLPSDRFSAERTGGSVSTLTIQRTQQEDSAVYLCASSLARVTEAFFGQGTRLTVV.

This clone showed up just once. The chain carries TRBV15 and TRBJ2-7, with TRBD2 matching over 8 bases. J gave up 6 bases and V 3 bases, and 16 bases lay outside the gene matches. The CDR3 runs to 17 residues. Germline V gene sequence: CDR1 LNHNV, CDR2 YYDKDF (reference sequence). CDR3 DNA: TGTGCCACCAGCAGGGGAAGGACGAGCGGGAGCTCTCTCGAGCAGTACTTC. It yields the protein CATSRGRTSGSSLEQYF. The variable domain in full, completed from reference TRBV15 and TRBJ2-7, reads DAMVIQNPRYQVTQFGKPVTLSCSQTLNHNVMYWYQQKSSQAPKLLFHYYDKDFNNEADTPDNFQSRRPNTSFCFLDIRSPGLGDTAMYLCATSRGRTSGSSLEQYFGPGTRLTVT.

The J gene is TRBJ2-6, the V gene TRBV19; TRBD1 matches 7 bases. The junction had 7 bases not matched to a gene; V was cut back by 5 bases and J by 0 bases. This CDR3 contains 17 residues. The V gene's germline CDR1 is LNHDA and CDR2 SQIVND (reference sequence). The DNA of the CDR3 is TGTGCCAGTAGTCTACGACAGGGAGCCTCTGGGGCCAACGTCCTGACTTTC. It codes for CASSLRQGASGANVLTF.

This clone was seen a single time. The DNA is omitted, as the CDR3 cannot be located on it reliably, and the CDR3 follows TCRdb's listing. CDR3: CASTIVGTGARKQAVYF. The chain employs TRBV28 and TRBJ1-1; the D call of TRBD1 is as the table states it, not checked on the DNA. The CDR3 adds up to 17 amino acids, both ends counted. Per the germline V gene, CDR1 is MDHEN and CDR2 is SYDVKM.

The V gene is TRBV30, the J gene TRBJ1-3, with D uncertain. This CDR3 comprises 13 residues. In germline, CDR1 is GTSNPN, CDR2 SVGIG (reference sequence). V dropped 4 bases and J dropped 0 bases, with 7 bases sitting between them. The DNA for the CDR3 is TGTGCCTGGAACGAAGCCTCTGGAAACACCATATATTTT. Translated, it gives CAWNEASGNTIYF.

The chain employs TRBV6-1 and TRBJ1-1, with 9 bases that match TRBD1. The germline V gene encodes CDR1 MNHNS and CDR2 SASEGT. The CDR3 is 15 amino acids. V lost 5 bases to trimming and J lost 9 bases; unmatched junction nucleotides: 13. The CDR3 coding sequence is TGTGCCAGCAGTTTTATACAGGGGGCGGACGGGAAAGCTTTCTTT. Translated, it gives CASSFIQGADGKAFF.

The chain is built from TRBV7-2 and TRBJ2-4, with a tentative D call TRBD1 (5 bases). V lost 5 bases and J lost 1, with 9 bases in between. The CDR3 totals 14 residues. Per the germline V gene, CDR1 is SGHTA and CDR2 is FQGNSA. The CDR3 reads CASSPRVAKNIQYF. The DNA for the CDR3 is TGTGCCAGCAGCCCCAGGGTGGCCAAAAACATTCAGTACTTC.

V gene TRBV19 combines with J gene TRBJ2-2; D remains ambiguous. The CDR3 runs to 14 residues. V dropped 4 bases and J dropped 4 bases, with 10 bases sitting between them. The germline V gene encodes CDR1 LNHDA and CDR2 SQIVND (reference sequence). The CDR3 DNA is TGTGCCAGTAGTAATTGGTACGGCACCGGGGAGCTGTTTTTT. Translation: CASSNWYGTGELFF.

The chain employs TRBV5-1 and TRBJ2-7; 9 bases map to TRBD1. The CDR3 has 13 amino acids. V trimming: 5 bases; J trimming: 3 bases; junction bases outside the gene matches: 3. Germline CDR1 SGHRS, CDR2 YFSETQ. The DNA of the CDR3 is TGCGCCAGCAGTAGACAGGGGGACTACGAGCAGTACTTC. As protein: CASSRQGDYEQYF.

This chain uses TRBV5-8 with TRBJ2-5; D remains unclear. V lost 4 bases and J lost 2, with 12 bases in between. CDR1 is SGHTS, CDR2 YDEGEE, per germline. The CDR3 has 14 amino acids. The CDR3 DNA is TGTGCCAGCAGCCTTAAGACAATACAAGAGACCCAGTACTTC. Translated, it gives CASSLKTIQETQYF.

The chain combines TRBV27 with TRBJ2-3; TRBD2 matches at 8 bases. Germline CDR1 and CDR2: MNHEY and SMNVEV (reference sequence). V trimming: 10 bases; J trimming: 2 bases; junction bases outside the gene matches: 11. The CDR3 covers 15 residues. CDR3: CATKSGGTYTDTQYF. CDR3 in DNA: TGTGCCACAAAGAGCGGGGGTACTTACACAGATACGCAGTATTTT.

This clone has just a few counts. The chain is built from TRBV4-2 and TRBJ2-1, with 13 bases aligning to TRBD2. Germline CDR1 is LGHNA and CDR2 is YNFKEQ. The trim removed 1 base at V and 6 bases at J, leaving 3 bases unmatched. The CDR3 length is 16 residues. CDR3 coding DNA: TGTGCCAGCAGCCAAGCGAGACTAGCGGGAGGCAATGAGCAGTTCTTC. Its protein is CASSQARLAGGNEQFF.

This clone was seen repeatedly, ten times or more. The genes are TRBV5-6 and TRBJ2-7, with no clear D. The V and J ends lost 3 bases and 9 bases respectively, with 13 bases between them. Germline CDR1 SGHDT, CDR2 YYEEEE. This CDR3 is 12 amino acids long. In nucleotides, the CDR3 is TGTGCCAGCAGCTCCCGGGTCTTTGGGCAGTACTTC. Amino acids: CASSSRVFGQYF.

A few counts support this clone. V gene TRBV11-3 combines with J gene TRBJ2-7, with a possible D match to TRBD1 (6 bases). In germline, CDR1 is SGHNT, CDR2 YENEEA. The CDR3 consists of 13 residues. V lost 1 base and J 4 bases, leaving 8 bases between the germline ends. The CDR3 is CASSLAGAYEQYF. The CDR3, as DNA: TGTGCCAGCAGCTTAGCAGGGGCTTACGAGCAGTACTTC.

This clone was seen once. The chain couples TRBV28 to TRBJ2-1; TRBD1 matches at 8 bases. The CDR3 is 12 residues long. CDR1 is MDHEN and CDR2 is SYDVKM in the germline V gene. V shed 4 bases, J shed 8 bases, and the junction held 1 base outside the gene matches. In DNA form, the CDR3 reads TGTGCCAGCAGTTCGACAGGGGATGAGCAGTTCTTC. Its translation is CASSSTGDEQFF.

This clone was counted a few times. V usage is TRBV19 and J usage is TRBJ2-7; 7 bases match TRBD1. CDR3 length: 16 residues. Germline trimming cut 5 bases from V and 2 bases from J; bases unmatched to any gene: 12. Germline-derived CDR1 and CDR2 are LNHDA and SQIVND (reference sequence). This CDR3 reads CASSPSQGTVAYEQYF. The CDR3 DNA is TGTGCCAGTAGTCCTTCACAGGGGACGGTGGCCTACGAGCAGTACTTC.

The V and J genes are TRBV27 and TRBJ2-7; the match to TRBD2 covers 10 bases. V was pared by 6 bases and J by 0 bases, with 17 bases of the junction left unmatched. CDR3 length equals 19 residues. CDR1 is MNHEY, CDR2 SMNVEV, per germline (reference sequence). The CDR3 region has the DNA TGTGCCAGCAGCCTCCGACCGGGACTAGCGAGCCTAAGCTCCTACGAGCAGTACTTC. Amino acids: CASSLRPGLASLSSYEQYF.

The rearrangement joins TRBV9 to TRBJ2-2; D gene ambiguous. Between the trimmed V and J ends, which lost 1 base and 7 bases, there was a span of 14 bases. This CDR3 is 15 amino acids long. Germline V CDR1 and CDR2: SGDLS, YYNGEE. The CDR3 bases are TGTGCCAGCAGCGTAAGCGAGGCCGTAGTCGGGGAGCTGTTTTTT. This translates into CASSVSEAVVGELFF.

Written as DNA, the CDR3 is TGTGCCAGCAGCGTAACCCCGGGACTAGGAACCTACGAGCAGTACTTC. It encodes CASSVTPGLGTYEQYF. The rearrangement links TRBV9 to TRBJ2-7; 8 bases agree with TRBD2. Germline CDR1 SGDLS, CDR2 YYNGEE. The CDR3 has 16 amino acids. J gave up 2 bases and V 1 base, and 8 bases lay outside the gene matches.

The chain recombines TRBV7-2 with TRBJ2-7, with D possibly TRBD2 on 6 matching bases. The CDR3 spans 15 residues. Trimming took off 7 bases at V and 2 bases at J, with 18 bases between the two ends. Germline CDR1 and CDR2: SGHTA and FQGNSA. The CDR3 DNA is TGTGCCAGCAAAGAATCCGACGGGGGAGCCTACGAGCAGTACTTC. Translating it yields CASKESDGGAYEQYF. Full variable domain (remainder filled in from reference TRBV7-2 and TRBJ2-7): GAGVSQSPSNKVTEKGKDVELRCDPISGHTALYWYRQSLGQGLEFLIYFQGNSAPDKSGLPSDRFSAERTGGSVSTLTIQRTQQEDSAVYLCASKESDGGAYEQYFGPGTRLTVT.

The rearrangement joins TRBV29-1 to TRBJ2-7; perhaps TRBD1 as D (5 bases). V dropped 3 bases and J dropped 5 bases, with 11 bases sitting between them. The CDR3 totals 12 residues. In germline, CDR1 is SQVTM, CDR2 ANQGSEA. CDR3 loop: CSVEGRTHEQYF. The DNA for the CDR3 is TGCAGCGTTGAGGGGCGGACCCACGAGCAGTACTTC.